This is a list of T cell receptor beta chains from one sample in a study of technical replicates of blood from a handful of donors. Only in-frame clones appear in the TCRdb table, and some are missing; sequencing was by immunoSEQ multiplex PCR. Of roughly 50,000 clones in the sample, roughly 96% were seen once. The sequenced sample was PBMCs. These receptors were collected from a human donor in good health. Some clones in this sample may be carry-over from other donors' samples. Both conserved end residues are part of each CDR3. A D gene is named only where the DNA matches it firmly. The size of a clone is reported for some rows only, either as once, few or many, or as a class for expanded clones.

d_gene,v_gene,abundance,j_gene,len,CDR3aa,CDR3nt
TRBD1,TRBV5-5,NA,TRBJ2-5,15,CASSPLGDSQETQYF,TGTGCCAGCAGCCCTCTAGGGGACAGCCAAGAGACCCAGTACTTC
NA,TRBV12-2,NA,TRBJ2-7,16,CASRSRDRTGELEQYF,TGTGCAAGTCGCTCAAGAGACAGGACAGGGGAACTGGAGCAGTACTTC
NA,TRBV7-2,NA,TRBJ2-3,15,CASSLRPGGTDTQYF,TGTGCCAGCAGCTTAAGACCGGGAGGCACAGATACGCAGTATTTT
NA,TRBV7-2,NA,TRBJ1-2,15,CASSLVGGTSYGYTF,TGTGCCAGCAGCTTAGTAGGAGGGACCTCCTATGGCTACACCTTC
TRBD1,TRBV7-7,once,TRBJ2-3,13,CASSRQGTDTQYF,TGTGCCAGCAGCCGACAGGGGACAGATACGCAGTATTTT
TRBD2,TRBV7-8,NA,TRBJ2-2,17,CASSPRTSGDSTGELFF,TGTGCCAGCAGCCCCCGGACTAGCGGGGATAGCACCGGGGAGCTGTTTTTT
NA,TRBV2,once,TRBJ2-3,14,CASTPLTGADTQYF,TGTGCCAGCACCCCCCTAACGGGAGCAGATACGCAGTATTTT
TRBD2,TRBV4-1,NA,TRBJ2-5,17,CASSQRIGGTNQETQYF,TGCGCCAGCAGCCAAAGGATTGGCGGGACTAACCAAGAGACCCAGTACTTC
NA,TRBV2,NA,TRBJ1-4,13,CASSRDIGEKLFF,TGTGCCAGCAGTCGGGACATCGGCGAAAAACTGTTTTTT
NA,TRBV5-1,NA,TRBJ1-1,15,CASSTLSLSGTEAFF,TGCGCCAGCAGCACCCTTTCTCTTTCAGGGACTGAAGCTTTCTTT
TRBD2,TRBV11-2,NA,TRBJ2-7,16,CASSLERVREGGEQYF,TGTGCCAGCAGCTTAGAAAGGGTTCGGGAGGGCGGCGAGCAGTACTTC
TRBD2,TRBV10-3,NA,TRBJ2-7,15,CAISESLAEPYEQYF,TGTGCCATCAGTGAGTCCCTAGCGGAGCCCTACGAGCAGTACTTC
TRBD1,TRBV18,NA,TRBJ1-6,15,CASSMRQGTDSPLHF,TGTGCCAGCTCGATGCGACAGGGGACGGATTCACCCCTCCACTTT
TRBD1,TRBV30,NA,TRBJ2-7,13,CAWGTGQGHEQYF,TGTGCCTGGGGTACTGGACAGGGTCACGAGCAGTACTTC
TRBD2,TRBV9,NA,TRBJ2-7,16,CASSVGNSGSIYEQYF,TGTGCCAGCAGCGTAGGGAATAGCGGGAGTATTTACGAGCAGTACTTC
TRBD2,TRBV4-3,once,TRBJ2-1,16,CASSQDVAGGYNEQFF,TGCGCCAGCAGCCAAGATGTAGCGGGAGGTTACAATGAGCAGTTCTTC
NA,TRBV2,NA,TRBJ1-6,14,CASSDGEGNSPLHF,TGTGCCAGCAGTGACGGGGAAGGGAATTCACCCCTCCACTTT
TRBD1,TRBV6-6,NA,TRBJ2-1,13,CASTGTGHNEQFF,TGTGCCAGCACCGGGACAGGGCACAATGAGCAGTTCTTC
TRBD2,TRBV7-9,NA,TRBJ2-7,14,CASSPAGGAYEQYF,TGTGCCAGCAGCCCGGCCGGGGGGGCCTACGAGCAGTACTTC
TRBD2,TRBV9,NA,TRBJ2-1,16,CASSVVSSGGHNEQFF,TGTGCCAGCAGCGTAGTTTCGTCGGGGGGGCACAATGAGCAGTTCTTC
TRBD2,TRBV5-5,NA,TRBJ2-3,16,CASSLRSGRMTDTQYF,TGTGCCAGCAGCTTGCGGAGCGGGAGAATGACAGATACGCAGTATTTT
TRBD1,TRBV27,NA,TRBJ1-4,13,CASSHRQGEKLFF,TGTGCCAGCAGTCATCGACAGGGCGAAAAACTGTTTTTT
TRBD1,TRBV7-7,NA,TRBJ1-1,13,CASRLDRETEAFF,TGTGCCAGCAGATTGGACAGGGAAACTGAAGCTTTCTTT
TRBD2,TRBV5-1,NA,TRBJ2-7,17,CASSRERSGSGAYEQYF,TGCGCCAGCAGCCGTGAACGTAGCGGGAGCGGGGCCTACGAGCAGTACTTC
NA,TRBV10-3,NA,TRBJ1-2,16,CAISESVKTDGYGYTF,TGTGCCATCAGTGAGTCAGTTAAGACAGACGGCTATGGCTACACCTTC
TRBD1,TRBV27,NA,TRBJ1-5,19,CASSPVLRQGSYSNQPQHF,TGTGCCAGCAGTCCGGTTCTGAGACAGGGAAGTTATAGCAATCAGCCCCAGCATTTT
TRBD2,TRBV7-2,NA,TRBJ2-1,17,CASSLAQGVGGPSEQFF,TGTGCCAGCAGCTTAGCGCAAGGAGTGGGAGGGCCAAGTGAGCAGTTCTTC
TRBD1,TRBV6-5,NA,TRBJ2-7,15,CASTNYRGRGYEQYF,TGTGCCAGCACTAACTACAGGGGGCGCGGGTACGAGCAGTACTTC
NA,TRBV5-6,NA,TRBJ1-1,13,CASSLDEGPEAFF,TGTGCCAGCAGCTTGGATGAGGGTCCTGAAGCTTTCTTT
TRBD2,TRBV4-1,NA,TRBJ2-3,15,CASSQELAKTDTQYF,TGCGCCAGCAGCCAAGAACTAGCGAAGACAGATACGCAGTATTTT
NA,TRBV5-6,NA,TRBJ2-1,13,CASSFDFGGEQFF,TGTGCCAGCAGCTTCGATTTCGGGGGTGAGCAGTTCTTC
TRBD2,TRBV19,once,TRBJ2-2,14,CASSIWGGTGELFF,TGTGCCAGTAGTATCTGGGGGGGGACCGGGGAGCTGTTTTTT
NA,TRBV15,NA,TRBJ1-5,14,CATSRDQARQPQHF,TGTGCCACCAGCAGAGATCAAGCTCGCCAGCCCCAGCATTTT
TRBD2,TRBV18,NA,TRBJ2-3,16,CASSQGLAGGGDTQYF,TGTGCCAGCTCACAAGGACTAGCGGGAGGAGGAGATACGCAGTATTTT
TRBD2,TRBV29-1,once,TRBJ2-1,17,CSVLPQILSGGASEQFF,TGCAGCGTTCTGCCCCAGATTCTTAGCGGGGGGGCCTCTGAGCAGTTCTTC
NA,TRBV30,NA,TRBJ2-3,12,CAWAGPADTQYF,TGTGCCTGGGCAGGGCCGGCAGATACGCAGTATTTT
TRBD2,TRBV7-2,NA,TRBJ2-3,17,CASSPRLAGGKLDTQYF,TGTGCCAGCAGCCCTCGACTAGCGGGGGGAAAATTAGATACGCAGTATTTT
NA,TRBV7-9,NA,TRBJ2-3,16,CASSLNQRKGSDTQYF,TGTGCCAGCAGCTTAAACCAGCGGAAGGGATCAGATACGCAGTATTTT
NA,TRBV29-1,once,TRBJ2-3,12,CSITGLADTQYF,TGCAGCATTACAGGTCTTGCAGATACGCAGTATTTT
TRBD2,TRBV6-6,NA,TRBJ2-3,16,CASSYSTSGPTDTQYF,TGTGCCAGCAGTTACTCGACTAGCGGGCCGACAGATACGCAGTATTTT
TRBD2,TRBV29-1,NA,TRBJ2-5,14,CSVRRAGDQETQYF,TGCAGCGTGAGACGAGCGGGGGACCAAGAGACCCAGTACTTC
TRBD1,TRBV29-1,NA,TRBJ2-1,13,CSVEVQGYNEQFF,TGCAGCGTTGAGGTACAGGGGTACAATGAGCAGTTCTTC
NA,TRBV7-9,NA,TRBJ2-7,16,CASSHTAQTGSYEQYF,TGTGCCAGCAGCCACACCGCTCAGACAGGCTCCTACGAGCAGTACTTC
NA,TRBV4-2,NA,TRBJ2-4,14,CASSQGGAKNIQYF,TGTGCCAGCAGCCAAGGAGGAGCCAAAAACATTCAGTACTTC
NA,TRBV18,NA,TRBJ2-3,19,CASSPMNLVGPKSSDTQYF,TGTGCCAGCTCACCTATGAACCTGGTGGGCCCGAAGAGCTCAGATACGCAGTATTTT
TRBD2,TRBV15,NA,TRBJ2-5,16,CATSSPASGGQETQYF,TGTGCCACCAGCAGTCCGGCTAGCGGGGGACAAGAGACCCAGTACTTC
TRBD1,TRBV5-1,NA,TRBJ1-2,16,CASSSSLGSGGKGYTF,TGCGCCAGCAGCTCTTCCCTCGGATCAGGGGGGAAAGGCTACACCTTC
NA,TRBV27,once,TRBJ1-2,13,CASRALTGYGYTF,TGTGCCAGCAGGGCACTTACAGGCTATGGCTACACCTTC
NA,TRBV5-8,NA,TRBJ1-5,15,CASSPAGHHNQPQHF,TGTGCCAGCAGCCCGGCAGGACACCACAATCAGCCCCAGCATTTT
NA,TRBV12-5,NA,TRBJ2-3,12,CASGSPGDTQYF,TGTGCTAGTGGTTCACCCGGGGATACGCAGTATTTT
TRBD2,TRBV6-5,NA,TRBJ2-1,15,CASRPGLGTFNEQFF,TGTGCCAGCAGACCGGGACTAGGAACTTTCAATGAGCAGTTCTTC
NA,TRBV6-1,NA,TRBJ2-3,15,CASSALQAGADTQYF,TGTGCCAGCAGTGCCTTACAGGCCGGCGCAGATACGCAGTATTTT
TRBD2,TRBV4-2,once,TRBJ2-2,17,CASSLSGGVPPSGELFF,TGTGCCAGCAGCCTTAGCGGGGGGGTTCCCCCGTCCGGGGAGCTGTTTTTT
NA,TRBV6-6,NA,TRBJ1-1,15,CASSYSIWDWTEAFF,TGTGCCAGCAGTTACTCGATTTGGGACTGGACTGAAGCTTTCTTT
NA,TRBV2,NA,TRBJ1-6,13,CASSGGVSSPLHF,TGTGCCAGCAGTGGCGGGGTTTCTTCACCCCTCCACTTT